These 9 T cell receptor beta chains were sequenced from one sample in a study of identical twins. One entry per CDR3 protein, called by TCRdb with MiXCR from the 5' RACE reads. The profile shows about 660,000 distinct CDR3 sequences, about 9.4% of them singletons. This same sample was also taken into another study, of yellow fever vaccine responses in identical twins.

The sequencing sample was made of PBMCs. The receptors come from a woman aged 18-35 years in good health.

This clonotype has at least ten counts. The chain has TRBV12-3 or TRBV12-4 and TRBJ2-1; TRBD2 matches at 10 bases. Trimming at V came to 7 bases and at J to 5 bases, leaving 8 bases not matched to a gene. The CDR3 totals 15 residues. The DNA of the CDR3 is TGTGCCAGCACCTCTAGCGGGAGACGGAACAATGAGCAGTTCTTC. Amino acids: CASTSSGRRNNEQFF.

This clonotype was recorded at least ten times. This chain joins TRBV12-3 or TRBV12-4 and TRBJ2-3; 7 nucleotides align to TRBD1. With 6 bases clipped from V and 4 bases from J, the junction kept 10 bases outside the gene matches. This CDR3 has 15 amino acids. CDR3 loop: CASSSGQVGSDTQYF. The CDR3, as DNA: TGTGCCAGCAGCTCCGGACAGGTTGGGTCAGATACGCAGTATTTT.

The sample holds many counts of this clonotype. The chain recombines TRBV30 with TRBJ2-1; D is possibly TRBD1 (6 bases). The CDR3 is made up of 12 amino acids. V was trimmed by 5 bases and J by 7 bases, leaving 12 bases between them. Germline-derived CDR1 and CDR2 are GTSNPN and SVGIG (reference sequence). CDR3 residues: CAWGGSSNEQFF. DNA of the CDR3: TGTGCCTGGGGGGGCAGCTCGAATGAGCAGTTCTTC.

The table lists this clonotype with a few counts. The missing conserved phenylalanine or tryptophan at the end of this CDR3 makes a read error likely. The chain is built from TRBV20-1 and TRBJ1-3, with a tentative D call TRBD1 (5 bases). Trimming removed 0 bases from V and 1 base from J, with 13 bases in between. The CDR3 loop spans 16 amino acids. Germline V gives CDR1 DFQATT, CDR2 SNEGSKA (reference sequence). The CDR3 reads CSARDPAWGSGNTIYS. The CDR3 DNA is TGCAGTGCTAGAGATCCGGCCTGGGGGTCTGGAAACACCATATATTCT.

This clonotype was observed a few times. The chain is built from TRBV7-9 and TRBJ2-1; D is unclear. The V end lost 7 bases, the J end lost 8 bases, and 12 bases lay between the germline ends. CDR3 length equals 12 residues. Germline CDR1 is SEHNR and CDR2 is FQNEAQ (reference sequence). CDR3 in amino acids: CASTQGSHEQFF. The CDR3 DNA reads TGTGCCAGCACCCAAGGATCCCATGAGCAGTTCTTC.

In its sample, this clonotype was seen many times. This sequence joins TRBV29-1 and TRBJ1-2; D ambiguous. CDR1 is SQVTM and CDR2 is ANQGSEA in the germline V gene. The CDR3 has 12 residues. The V gene lost 7 bases and the J gene lost 7 bases, with 16 bases spanning the gap. The CDR3 sequence is CSAFRLEGGYTF. CDR3 in DNA: TGCAGCGCGTTCCGCTTGGAGGGTGGCTACACCTTC.

This clonotype occurred a few times. J is TRBJ2-3 and V is TRBV18; D is perhaps TRBD2 (5 bases). V shed 0 bases and J shed 4 bases, with 11 bases lying between them. Per the germline V gene, CDR1 is KGHSH and CDR2 is LQKENI. CDR3 length: 15 amino acids. CDR3 DNA: TGTGCCAGCTCACCACCGTCTAGCCCCTCAGATACGCAGTATTTT. It is translated as CASSPPSSPSDTQYF.

This clonotype showed up just a few times. This chain links TRBV3-1 with TRBJ2-5; D may be TRBD1 (6 bases). The CDR3 is made up of 15 amino acids. Germline lookup yields CDR1 LGHDT and CDR2 YNNKEL (reference sequence). The ends were cut back, 1 base at V and 4 bases at J, with 13 bases in the middle. DNA of the CDR3: TGTGCCAGCAGCCAAGCGGCCGGGACAAGAGAGACCCAGTACTTC. This codes for CASSQAAGTRETQYF.

The sample holds a few counts of this clonotype. The chain is built from TRBV20-1 and TRBJ2-7; D may be TRBD2 (6 bases). Germline loops: CDR1 DFQATT, CDR2 SNEGSKA (reference sequence). V dropped 0 bases and J dropped 4 bases, with 19 bases sitting between them. The CDR3 is made up of 16 amino acids. The CDR3 region has the DNA TGCAGTGCTAGAGATAATAAAGGAGGGTGGTTTTACGAGCAGTACTTC. Translating gives CSARDNKGGWFYEQYF.